This T cell receptor beta chain was sequenced for a study of CXCR3-negative and CXCR3-positive naive CD8 T cells. Study context: The study obtained around 140 million TRB reads, about 1.5 +/- 0.3 million per library.

As to this clonotype: Its specificity is not known.

The method, 5' RACE with UMI labels, was used to prepare the TRB cDNA libraries. One entry per CDR3 protein, without DNA, is what TCRdb gives after re-calling the 5' RACE reads. Its table records about 90,000 distinct CDR3 sequences. Naive CD8+ T cells displayed a CD45RO-CCR7+CD27+CD95- phenotype. Overall study findings and caveats: PBMCs showed partially decreased CXCR3 expression after cryopreservation, and most assays used fresh PBMCs. CXCR3-positive naive cells carried more hydrophobic TRB CDR3s than CXCR3-negative naive cells did. Each naive subset displayed comparably high diversity, whereas memory CD8+ cells displayed much lower diversity.

This receptor was identified in a human donor in good health. Some clones in this sample may be carry-over from other donors' samples. The specimen was naive CXCR3+ CD8+ T cells from blood. As to subset: CD45RO-CCR7+CD27+CD95- naive CD8+ T cells expressing CXCR3 (TNR3+).

The CDR3 sequence: CASSRLGDHYGYTF. The chain has TRBV7-9 and TRBJ1-2. Germline CDR1 SEHNR, CDR2 FQNEAQ (reference sequence). This CDR3 region has 14 residues.